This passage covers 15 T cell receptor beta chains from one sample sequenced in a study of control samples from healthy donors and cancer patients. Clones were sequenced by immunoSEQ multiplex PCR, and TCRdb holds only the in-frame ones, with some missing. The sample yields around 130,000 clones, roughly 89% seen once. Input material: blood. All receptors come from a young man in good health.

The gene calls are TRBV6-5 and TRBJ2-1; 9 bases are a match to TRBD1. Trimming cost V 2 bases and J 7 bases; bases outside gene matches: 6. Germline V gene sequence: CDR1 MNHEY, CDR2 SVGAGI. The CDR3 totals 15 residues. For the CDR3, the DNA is TGTGCCAGCAGTTACGCAGCACAGGGGGCTAATGAGCAGTTCTTC. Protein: CASSYAAQGANEQFF.

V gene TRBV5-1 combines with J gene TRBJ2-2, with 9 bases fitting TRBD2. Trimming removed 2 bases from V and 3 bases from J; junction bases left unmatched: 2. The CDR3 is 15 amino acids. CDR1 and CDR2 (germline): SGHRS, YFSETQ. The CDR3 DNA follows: TGCGCCAGCAGCTTAGGCGGGGGGGACACCGGGGAGCTGTTTTTT. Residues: CASSLGGGDTGELFF. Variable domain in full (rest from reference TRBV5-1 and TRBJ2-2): KAGVTQTPRYLIKTRGQQVTLSCSPISGHRSVSWYQQTPGQGLQFLFEYFSETQRNKGNFPGRFSGRQFSNSRSEMNVSTLELGDSALYLCASSLGGGDTGELFFGEGSRLTVL.

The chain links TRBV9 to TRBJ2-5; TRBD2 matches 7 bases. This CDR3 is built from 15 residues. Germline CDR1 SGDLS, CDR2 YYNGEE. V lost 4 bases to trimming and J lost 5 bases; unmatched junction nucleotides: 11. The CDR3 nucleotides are TGTGCCAGCAGCCTCTCCGGGACTAAAAGTGAGACCCAGTACTTC. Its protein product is CASSLSGTKSETQYF.

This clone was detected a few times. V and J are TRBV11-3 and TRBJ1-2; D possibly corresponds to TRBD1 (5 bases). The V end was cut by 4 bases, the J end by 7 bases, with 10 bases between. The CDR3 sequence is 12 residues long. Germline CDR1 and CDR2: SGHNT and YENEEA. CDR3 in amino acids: CASSSRDTGYTF. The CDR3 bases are TGTGCCAGCAGCTCCAGGGATACTGGCTACACCTTC.

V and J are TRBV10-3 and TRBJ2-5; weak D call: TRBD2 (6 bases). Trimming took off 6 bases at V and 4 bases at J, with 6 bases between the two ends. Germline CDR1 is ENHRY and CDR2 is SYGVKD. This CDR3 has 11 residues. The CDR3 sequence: CAIRTRETQYF. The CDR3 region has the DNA TGTGCCATCAGGACTAGAGAGACCCAGTACTTC.

CDR3 in DNA: TGTGCCAGCAGTCTAGCCCCGGGACTAGGGTCCTACAATGAGCAGTTCTTC. It specifies CASSLAPGLGSYNEQFF. The genes are TRBV27 and TRBJ2-1; TRBD2 agrees at 8 bases. CDR1 is MNHEY, CDR2 SMNVEV, per germline (reference sequence). J lost 1 base, V lost 5 bases, and 10 bases had no gene match. The CDR3 is 17 amino acids.

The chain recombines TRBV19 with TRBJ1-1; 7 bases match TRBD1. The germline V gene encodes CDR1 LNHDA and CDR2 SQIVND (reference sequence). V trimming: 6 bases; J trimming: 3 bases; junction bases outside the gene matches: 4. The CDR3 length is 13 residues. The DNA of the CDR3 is TGTGCCAGTAGCGGGACAGCGCACACTGAAGCTTTCTTT. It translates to CASSGTAHTEAFF.

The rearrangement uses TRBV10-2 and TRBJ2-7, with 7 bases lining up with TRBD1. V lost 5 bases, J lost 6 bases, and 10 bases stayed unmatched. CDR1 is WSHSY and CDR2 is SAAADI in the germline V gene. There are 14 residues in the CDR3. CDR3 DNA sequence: TGCGCCAGCAGTCTCGGGACAGCAGGCCTCGAGCAGTACGTC. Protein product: CASSLGTAGLEQYV.

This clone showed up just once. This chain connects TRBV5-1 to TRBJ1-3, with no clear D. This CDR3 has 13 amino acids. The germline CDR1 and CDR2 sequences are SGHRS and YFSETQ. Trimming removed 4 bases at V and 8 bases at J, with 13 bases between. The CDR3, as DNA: TGCGCCAGCAGCGACGGACGGATAGACACCATATATTTT. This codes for CASSDGRIDTIYF.

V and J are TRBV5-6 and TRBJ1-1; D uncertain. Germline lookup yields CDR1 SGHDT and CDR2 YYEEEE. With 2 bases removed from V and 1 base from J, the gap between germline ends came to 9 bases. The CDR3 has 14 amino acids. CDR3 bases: TGTGCCAGCAGCTTTCCGATTACGAACACTGAAGCTTTCTTT. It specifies CASSFPITNTEAFF.

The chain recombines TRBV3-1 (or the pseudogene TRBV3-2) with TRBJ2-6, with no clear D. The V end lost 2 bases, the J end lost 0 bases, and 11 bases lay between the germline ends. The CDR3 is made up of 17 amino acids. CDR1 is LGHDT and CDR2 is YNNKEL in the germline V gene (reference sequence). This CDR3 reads CASSQPLTRSGANVLTF. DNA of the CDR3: TGTGCCAGCAGCCAACCACTAACCCGCTCTGGGGCCAACGTCCTGACTTTC.

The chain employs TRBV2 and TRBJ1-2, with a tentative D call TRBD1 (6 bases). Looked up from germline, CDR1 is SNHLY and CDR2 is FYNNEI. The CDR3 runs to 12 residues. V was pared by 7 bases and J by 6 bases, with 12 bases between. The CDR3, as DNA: TGTGCCAGCAATGAGGGGGGAGATGGCTACACCTTC. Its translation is CASNEGGDGYTF.

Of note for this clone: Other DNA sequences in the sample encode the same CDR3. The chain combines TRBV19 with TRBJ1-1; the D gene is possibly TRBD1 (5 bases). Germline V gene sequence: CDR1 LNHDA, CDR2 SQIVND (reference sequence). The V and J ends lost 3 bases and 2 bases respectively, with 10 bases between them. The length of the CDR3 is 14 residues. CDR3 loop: CASSIQGSNTEAFF. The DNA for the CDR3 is TGTGCCAGTAGTATCCAGGGTAGTAACACTGAAGCTTTCTTT.

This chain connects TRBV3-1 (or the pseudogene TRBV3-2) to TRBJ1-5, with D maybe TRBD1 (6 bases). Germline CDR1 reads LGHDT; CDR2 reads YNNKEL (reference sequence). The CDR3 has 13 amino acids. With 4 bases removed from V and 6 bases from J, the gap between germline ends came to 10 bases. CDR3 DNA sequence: TGTGCCAGCAGCCGGGACACCGGTCAGCCCCAGCATTTT. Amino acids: CASSRDTGQPQHF.

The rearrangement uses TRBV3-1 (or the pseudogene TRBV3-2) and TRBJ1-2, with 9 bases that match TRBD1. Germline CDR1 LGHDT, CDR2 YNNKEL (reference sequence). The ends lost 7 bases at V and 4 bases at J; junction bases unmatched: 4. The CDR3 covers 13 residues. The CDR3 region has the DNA TGTGCCAGCACCCCGGACAGGGGCTATGGCTACACCTTC. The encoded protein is CASTPDRGYGYTF.